The 9 T cell receptor beta chains below come from one sample, sequenced in a study of blood T cell repertoires in COVID-19 (dated by TCRdb to 2020 to 2022). The library was built by means of the immunoSEQ multiplex PCR assay. TCRdb re-hosts the immuneACCESS table, in-frame sequences only. Its copies lack some clones; in the studies checked, an unresolved V gene accounts for under half of them, and the cause for the rest is not known. The sample contains 110,000 or so clones, approximately 89% of them found a single time. Roughly 5% of the sample is held by the ten biggest clonotypes. The source material was peripheral blood. The receptors were gathered from a woman aged 55 to 70 with COVID-19, enrolled during active disease.

The chain joins TRBV19 to TRBJ2-3, with D possibly TRBD1 on 5 matching bases. Germline V gene lookup returns CDR1 LNHDA and CDR2 SQIVND (reference sequence). Trimming shortened V by 2 bases and J by 2 bases, and 17 bases separated the two germline ends. The CDR3 has 17 residues. The CDR3: CASSIRSARGPTDTQYF. Here the CDR3 DNA reads TGTGCCAGTAGTATAAGGTCCGCAAGGGGTCCCACAGATACGCAGTATTTT. The complete variable domain, with remaining parts taken from reference TRBV19 and TRBJ2-3, reads DGGITQSPKYLFRKEGQNVTLSCEQNLNHDAMYWYRQDPGQGLRLIYYSQIVNDFQKGDIAEGYSVSREKKESFPLTVTSAQKNPTAFYLCASSIRSARGPTDTQYFGPGTRLTVL.

This clone was seen a single time. The chain couples TRBV14 to TRBJ1-1; 8 nucleotides line up with TRBD1. Looked up from germline, CDR1 is SGHDN and CDR2 is FVKESK. V was pared by 3 bases and J by 3 bases, with 12 bases of the junction left unmatched. The length of the CDR3 is 17 residues. CDR3 amino acids: CASSQRTGSGFDTEAFF. The CDR3 coding sequence is TGTGCCAGCAGCCAGCGGACAGGGAGTGGGTTCGACACTGAAGCTTTCTTT.

This clone was seen only once. CDR3 amino acids: CAISEPSLGVRHEKLFF. DNA of the CDR3: TGTGCCATCAGTGAGCCGAGCCTCGGGGTTCGACATGAAAAACTGTTTTTT. The chain recombines TRBV10-3 with TRBJ1-4; D is ambiguous. Looked up from germline, CDR1 is ENHRY and CDR2 is SYGVKD. The CDR3 is 17 residues long. Trimming cost V 2 bases and J 6 bases, with 19 bases left between them.

This clone has more than one count but fewer than ten. The chain is built from TRBV6-1 and TRBJ2-7, with 10 nucleotides matching TRBD1. V lost 4 bases to trimming and J lost 2 bases; unmatched junction nucleotides: 8. Germline-derived CDR1 and CDR2 are MNHNS and SASEGT. The CDR3 is 16 residues long. As DNA, the CDR3 is TGTGCCAGCAGTGCTTTCGGGACAGGGGAAGCCTACGAGCAGTACTTC. Protein: CASSAFGTGEAYEQYF.

The chain uses TRBV2 and TRBJ2-7, with 7 bases identical to TRBD1. The germline V gene has CDR1 SNHLY and CDR2 FYNNEI. There are 13 residues in the CDR3. V shed 6 bases and J 6 bases; nucleotides not matched to a gene: 8. The CDR3 DNA follows: TGTGCCAGCAGAAAGTTGACAGGGCTCGAGCAGTACTTC. This encodes CASRKLTGLEQYF.

This rearrangement joins TRBV5-1 to TRBJ1-2; 8 nucleotides match TRBD1. The CDR3 spans 14 residues. Germline values: CDR1 SGHRS, CDR2 YFSETQ. V was pared by 4 bases and J by 5 bases, with 7 bases of the junction left unmatched. The CDR3 DNA is TGCGCCAGCAGCACAGGACAGGGCCTGTATGGCTACACCTTC. As protein: CASSTGQGLYGYTF.

The CDR3 spells CSVDVQRGAGTDTQYF. CDR3 coding DNA: TGCAGCGTTGATGTTCAGCGGGGGGCGGGGACAGATACGCAGTATTTT. The chain carries TRBV29-1 and TRBJ2-3, with 9 bases matching TRBD2. The V segment lost 3 bases and the J segment 3 bases; nucleotides outside the gene matches: 10. This CDR3 is built from 16 residues. Germline lookup yields CDR1 SQVTM and CDR2 ANQGSEA.

The V and J genes are TRBV30 and TRBJ1-1, with D possibly matching TRBD1 (5 bases). The length of the CDR3 is 13 residues. CDR1 and CDR2 (germline): GTSNPN, SVGIG (reference sequence). Trimming took off 3 bases at V and 5 bases at J, with 13 bases between the two ends. CDR3 sequence: CAWRKPGGTEAFF. As DNA, the CDR3 is TGTGCCTGGAGGAAGCCCGGGGGTACTGAAGCTTTCTTT.

This clone was seen once. This sequence joins TRBV7-9 and TRBJ2-3; TRBD2 might be the D (6 bases). The germline V gene has CDR1 SEHNR and CDR2 FQNEAQ (reference sequence). This CDR3 contains 16 residues. The V end was cut by 5 bases, the J end by 1 base, with 16 bases between. CDR3 DNA sequence: TGTGCCAGCAGCGACCAGGGAGGTGCGGGCACAGATACGCAGTATTTT. Translation: CASSDQGGAGTDTQYF.